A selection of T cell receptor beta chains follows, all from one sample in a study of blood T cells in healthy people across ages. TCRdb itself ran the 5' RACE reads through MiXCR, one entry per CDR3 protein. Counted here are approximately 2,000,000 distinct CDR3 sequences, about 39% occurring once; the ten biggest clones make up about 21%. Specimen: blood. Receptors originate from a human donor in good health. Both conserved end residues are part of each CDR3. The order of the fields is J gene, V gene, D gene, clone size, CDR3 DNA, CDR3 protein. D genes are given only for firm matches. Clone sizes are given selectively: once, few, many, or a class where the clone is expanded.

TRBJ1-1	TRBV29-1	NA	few	TGCAGCGTTGAATTGGAGAACACTGAAGCTTTCTTT	CSVELENTEAFF
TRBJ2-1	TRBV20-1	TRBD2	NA	TGCAGTGCTAGAGGCCTAGCGGGGGGGTCCTACAATGAGCAGTTCTTC	CSARGLAGGSYNEQFF
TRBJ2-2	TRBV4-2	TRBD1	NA	TGTGCCAGCAGCCGAAGCCGACAGGGCGGTTCCGGGGAGCTGTTTTTT	CASSRSRQGGSGELFF
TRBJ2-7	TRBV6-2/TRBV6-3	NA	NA	TGTGCCAGCAGTCTCCTAGGGACTTCGGGGGCGGTGGCCCAGTACTTC	CASSLLGTSGAVAQYF
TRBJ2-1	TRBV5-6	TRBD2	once	TGTGCCAGCAGCCTCTACCTAGCGGGGGAGCAGTTCTTC	CASSLYLAGEQFF
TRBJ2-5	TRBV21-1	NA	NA	TGTGCCAGCAGCTCCCCCCGAGGGAAGCCGGGGACCCAGTACTTC	CASSSPRGKPGTQYF
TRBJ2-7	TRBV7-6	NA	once	TGTGCCAGCAGCTTAGACGGCAGGCCGATCTACGAGCAGTACTTC	CASSLDGRPIYEQYF
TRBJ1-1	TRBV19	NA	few	TGTGCCAGTAGTATCAGAGATATGAACACTGAAGCTTTCTTT	CASSIRDMNTEAFF
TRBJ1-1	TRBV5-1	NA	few	TGTGCCAGCAGCTCCCTGGGCCCCGTGAACACTGAAGCTTTCTTT	CASSSLGPVNTEAFF
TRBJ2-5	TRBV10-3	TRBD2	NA	TGTGCCATCAGTGCAGCGGGGGGGATCGGAGAGACCCAGTACTTC	CAISAAGGIGETQYF
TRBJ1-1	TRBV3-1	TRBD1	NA	TGTGCCAGCGGCTACAGGGGGTCGAACACTGAAGCTTTCTTT	CASGYRGSNTEAFF
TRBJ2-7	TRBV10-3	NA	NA	TGTGCCATCAGTGAGTCATCAGGGGCCGTTGGTAACGAGCAGTACTTC	CAISESSGAVGNEQYF
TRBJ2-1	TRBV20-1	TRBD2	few	TGCAGTGCTAGCGGGGGGGCCCGGAATGAGCAGTTCTTC	CSASGGARNEQFF
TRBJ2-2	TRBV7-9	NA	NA	TGTGCCAGCAGCTTCGGGGTCTCTGGGCCTCCGAACACCGGGGAGCTGTTTTTT	CASSFGVSGPPNTGELFF
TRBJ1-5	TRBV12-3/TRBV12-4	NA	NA	TGTGCCAGCAGTTCCCTACAGGGTTTTCAGCCCCAGCATTTT	CASSSLQGFQPQHF
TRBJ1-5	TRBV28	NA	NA	TGTGCCAGCAGTTACAGGGTGGGGGGTCAGCCCCAGCATTTT	CASSYRVGGQPQHF
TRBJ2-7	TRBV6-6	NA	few	TGTGCCAGCAGTTACGGCAGACTCGGCCTCGAGCAGTACTTC	CASSYGRLGLEQYF
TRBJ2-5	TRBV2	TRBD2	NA	TGTGCCAGCAGTGAAGCGCACGGGGGAGGGGAGACCCAGTACTTC	CASSEAHGGGETQYF
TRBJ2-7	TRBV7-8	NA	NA	TGTGCCAGCATATCCACAGGAATAACCTCCTACGAGCAGTACTTC	CASISTGITSYEQYF
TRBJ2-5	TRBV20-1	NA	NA	TGCAGTGCTAGGAGGCTGCTTGATCAAGAGACCCAGTACTTC	CSARRLLDQETQYF
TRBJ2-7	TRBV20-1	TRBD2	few	TGCAGTGCGTCAAGACTAGCGGGGGTTTACGAGCAGTACTTC	CSASRLAGVYEQYF
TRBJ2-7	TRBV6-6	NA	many	TGTGCCAGCAGCATGACGTCAGAATCCTACGAGCAGTACTTC	CASSMTSESYEQYF
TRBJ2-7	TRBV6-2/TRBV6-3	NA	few	TGTGCCAGTATTCGACAGGGCGGGATCCACGAGCAGTACTTC	CASIRQGGIHEQYF
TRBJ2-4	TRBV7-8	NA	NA	TGTGCCAGCAGCGTCGGGGGCCTGAGTGAGCAGTACTTC	CASSVGGLSEQYF
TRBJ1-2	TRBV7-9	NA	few	TGTGCCAGCAGCCAAGAACTCGGACAGAGCCAATTCTATGGCTACACCTTC	CASSQELGQSQFYGYTF
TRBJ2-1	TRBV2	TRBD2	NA	TGTGCCAGCAGCGAGCGGGGGGGACACAATGAGCAGTTCTTC	CASSERGGHNEQFF
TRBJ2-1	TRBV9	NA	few	TGTGCCAGCAGCGTCGCGGGACAGACATACGGGGAGCAGTTCTTC	CASSVAGQTYGEQFF
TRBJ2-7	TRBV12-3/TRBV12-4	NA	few	TGTGCCAGCAGTTTATTCGGCGGGCGGCGGGAGCAGTACTTC	CASSLFGGRREQYF
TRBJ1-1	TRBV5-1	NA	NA	TGCGCCAGCAGCTTGGGCACAACTGACACTGAAGCTTTCTTT	CASSLGTTDTEAFF
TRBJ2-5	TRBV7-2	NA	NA	TGTGCCAGTAGCTTAGGAGGGGCGTTTGAGACCCAGTACTTC	CASSLGGAFETQYF
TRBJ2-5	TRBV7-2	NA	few	TGTGCCAGCAGCTTCCTCTGGGTGGAGTACTTC	CASSFLWVEYF
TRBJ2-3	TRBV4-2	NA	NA	TGTGCCAGCAGCCAAGCGGGGTTCACAGATACGCAGTATTTT	CASSQAGFTDTQYF
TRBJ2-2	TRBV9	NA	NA	TGTGCCAGCGCGATGAACACCGGGGAGCTGTTTTTT	CASAMNTGELFF
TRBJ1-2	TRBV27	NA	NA	TGTGCCAGCAGTTTATCGATAGGTGACAGATTCTATGGCTACACCTTC	CASSLSIGDRFYGYTF
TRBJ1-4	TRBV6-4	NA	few	TGTGCCAGCAGTGAGTGGCAGGGGAGTGAAAAACTGTTTTTT	CASSEWQGSEKLFF
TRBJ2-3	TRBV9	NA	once	TGTGCCAACAGCTTTAGACAGGAGCACACAGATACGCAGTATTTT	CANSFRQEHTDTQYF
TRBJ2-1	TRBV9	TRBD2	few	TGTGCCAGCAGCTCCGGGGGGGCCTTTGAAAATGAGCAGTTCTTC	CASSSGGAFENEQFF
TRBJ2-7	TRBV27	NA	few	TGTGCCAGCAGTTTAGCCGGGCCTCGAGGGCAGTACTTC	CASSLAGPRGQYF
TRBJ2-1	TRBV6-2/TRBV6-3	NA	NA	TGTGCCAGCAGTTACGCGGGAAGGGGGTACAATGAGCAGTTCTTC	CASSYAGRGYNEQFF
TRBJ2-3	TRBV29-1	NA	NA	TGCAGCGTTGCGCCGGGGGCAGATACGCAGTATTTT	CSVAPGADTQYF
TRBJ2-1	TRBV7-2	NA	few	TGTGCCAGCAGCTTAATGGGGGTTATAAAATCCAATGAGCAGTTCTTC	CASSLMGVIKSNEQFF
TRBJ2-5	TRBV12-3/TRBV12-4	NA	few	TGTGCCAGCAAGGGGACCGTGGTTAGTGAGCAGTACTTC	CASKGTVVSEQYF
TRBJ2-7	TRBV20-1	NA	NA	TGCAGTGCTGGGTCGAGGGACTCCTTCTACGAGCAGTACTTC	CSAGSRDSFYEQYF
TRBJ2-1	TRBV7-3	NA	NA	TGTGCCAGCAGCTTTCGTGAGGGGGGGGTCAATGAGCAGTTCTTC	CASSFREGGVNEQFF
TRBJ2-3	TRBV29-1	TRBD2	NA	TGCAGCGTGGCCCACGGGGGGACGCAGTATTTT	CSVAHGGTQYF
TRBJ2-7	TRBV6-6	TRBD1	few	TGTGCCAGCAGCTTAGGGGGCAAATACGAGCAGTACTTC	CASSLGGKYEQYF
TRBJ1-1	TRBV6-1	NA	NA	TGTGCCACCCGAACTGAAGCTTTCTTT	CATRTEAFF
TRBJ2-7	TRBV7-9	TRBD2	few	TGTGCCGGCAGCTCCCTAGCGGGGTACTACGAGCAGTACTTC	CAGSSLAGYYEQYF
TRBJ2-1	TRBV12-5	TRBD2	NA	TGTGCTGGTGGTTTGGCCTACTTCGGTAGCGGGGGGGACTCGAGTGAGCAGTTCTTC	CAGGLAYFGSGGDSSEQFF
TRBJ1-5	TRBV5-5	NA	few	TGTGCCAGCAGCTTGTACCCCCTCAACCTTAACAATCAGCCCCAGCATTTT	CASSLYPLNLNNQPQHF
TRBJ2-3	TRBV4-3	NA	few	TGCGCCAGCAGCCAAGAGGACGCCGGGACATGGGGCCTTGATACGCAGTATTTT	CASSQEDAGTWGLDTQYF
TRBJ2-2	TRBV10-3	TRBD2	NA	TGTGCCATCAGTGCTCTAGGCGGGACTAGCGGGGCCGTGAGGGCCGGGGAGCTGTTTTTT	CAISALGGTSGAVRAGELFF
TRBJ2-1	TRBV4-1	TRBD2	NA	TGCGCCAGCAGCCAAGAATCGAGGACTAGCTTCATCTATGAGCAGTTCTTC	CASSQESRTSFIYEQFF
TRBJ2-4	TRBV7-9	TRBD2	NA	TGTGCCAGCAGCTTAGGAGAAGGGAGGGACATTCAGTACTTC	CASSLGEGRDIQYF